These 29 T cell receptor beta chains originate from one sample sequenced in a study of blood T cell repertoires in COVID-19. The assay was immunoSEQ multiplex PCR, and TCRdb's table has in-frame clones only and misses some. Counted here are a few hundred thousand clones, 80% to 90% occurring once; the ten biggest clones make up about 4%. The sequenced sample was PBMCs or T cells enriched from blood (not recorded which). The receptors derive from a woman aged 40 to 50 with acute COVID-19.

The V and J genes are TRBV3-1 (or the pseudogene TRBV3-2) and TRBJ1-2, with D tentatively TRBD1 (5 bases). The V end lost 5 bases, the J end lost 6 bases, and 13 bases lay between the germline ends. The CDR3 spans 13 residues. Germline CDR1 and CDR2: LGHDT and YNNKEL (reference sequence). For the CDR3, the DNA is TGTGCCAGCAGCGAGCCCGGGGGTAATGGCTACACCTTC. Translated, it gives CASSEPGGNGYTF.

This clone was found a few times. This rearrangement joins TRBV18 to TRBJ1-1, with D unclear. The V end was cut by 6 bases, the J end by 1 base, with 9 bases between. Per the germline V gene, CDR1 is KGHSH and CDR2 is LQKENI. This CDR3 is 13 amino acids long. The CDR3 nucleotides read TGTGCCAGCTCGTATTCAGGGAACACTGAAGCTTTCTTT. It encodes CASSYSGNTEAFF. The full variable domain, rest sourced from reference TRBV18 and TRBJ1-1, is NAGVMQNPRHLVRRRGQEARLRCSPMKGHSHVYWYRQLPEEGLKFMVYLQKENIIDESGMPKERFSAEFPKEGPSILRIQQVVRGDSAAYFCASSYSGNTEAFFGQGTRLTVV.

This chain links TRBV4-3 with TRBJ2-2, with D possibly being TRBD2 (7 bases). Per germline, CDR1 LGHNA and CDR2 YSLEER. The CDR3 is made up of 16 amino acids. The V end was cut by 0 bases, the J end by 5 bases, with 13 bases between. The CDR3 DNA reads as TGCGCCAGCAGCCAAGATCAACAGGGAGGGACCGGGGAGCTGTTTTTT. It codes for CASSQDQQGGTGELFF.

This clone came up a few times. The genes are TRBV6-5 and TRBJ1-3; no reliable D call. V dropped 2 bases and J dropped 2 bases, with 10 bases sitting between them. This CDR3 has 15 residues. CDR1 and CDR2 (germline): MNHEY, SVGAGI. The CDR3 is CASSYLGRAGNTIYF. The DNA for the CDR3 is TGTGCCAGCAGTTACCTGGGTCGGGCTGGAAACACCATATATTTT.

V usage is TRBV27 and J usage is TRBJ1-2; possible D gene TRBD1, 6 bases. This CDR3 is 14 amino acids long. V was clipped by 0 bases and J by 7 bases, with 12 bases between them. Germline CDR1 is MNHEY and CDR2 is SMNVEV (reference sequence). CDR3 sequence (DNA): TGTGCCAGCAGTTTATCGGGGGGGCAGGGTGGCTACACCTTC. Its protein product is CASSLSGGQGGYTF.

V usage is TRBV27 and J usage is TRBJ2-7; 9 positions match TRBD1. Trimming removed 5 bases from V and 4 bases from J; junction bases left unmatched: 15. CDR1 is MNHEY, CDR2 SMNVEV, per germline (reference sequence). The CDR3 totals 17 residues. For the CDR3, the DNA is TGTGCCAGCAGTCTAAAGGTGGGGACGACAGGGGGGTACGAGCAGTACTTC. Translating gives CASSLKVGTTGGYEQYF.

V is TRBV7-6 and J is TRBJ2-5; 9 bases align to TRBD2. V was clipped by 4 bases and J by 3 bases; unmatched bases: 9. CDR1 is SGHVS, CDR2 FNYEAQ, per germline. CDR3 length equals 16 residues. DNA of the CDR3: TGTGCCAGCAGCTCGACTACGGCTAGCGGGGAAGAGACCCAGTACTTC. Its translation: CASSSTTASGEETQYF.

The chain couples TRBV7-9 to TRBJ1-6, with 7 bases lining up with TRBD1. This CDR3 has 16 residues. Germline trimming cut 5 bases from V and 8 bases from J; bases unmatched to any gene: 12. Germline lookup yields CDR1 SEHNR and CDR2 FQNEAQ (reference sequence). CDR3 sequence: CASSTDEGQIDSPLHF. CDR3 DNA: TGTGCCAGCAGCACAGACGAGGGACAGATAGATTCACCCCTCCACTTT.

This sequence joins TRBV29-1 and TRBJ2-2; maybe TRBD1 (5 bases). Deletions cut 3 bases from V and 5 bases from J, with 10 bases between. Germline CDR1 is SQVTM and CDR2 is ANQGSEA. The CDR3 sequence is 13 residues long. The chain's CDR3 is CSVDWAGTGELFF. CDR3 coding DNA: TGCAGCGTTGATTGGGCAGGGACCGGGGAGCTGTTTTTT.

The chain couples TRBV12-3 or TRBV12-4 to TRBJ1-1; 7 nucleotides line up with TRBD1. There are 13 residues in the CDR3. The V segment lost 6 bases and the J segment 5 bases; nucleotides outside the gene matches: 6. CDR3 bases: TGTGCCAGCAGACTTTCGGGACAGACTGAAGCTTTCTTT. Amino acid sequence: CASRLSGQTEAFF.

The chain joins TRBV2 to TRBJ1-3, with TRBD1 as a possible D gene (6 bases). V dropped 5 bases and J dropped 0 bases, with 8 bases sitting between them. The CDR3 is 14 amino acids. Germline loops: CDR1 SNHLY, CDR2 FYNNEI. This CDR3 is CASSQGRSGNTIYF. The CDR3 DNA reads TGTGCCAGCAGTCAGGGGCGCTCTGGAAACACCATATATTTT.

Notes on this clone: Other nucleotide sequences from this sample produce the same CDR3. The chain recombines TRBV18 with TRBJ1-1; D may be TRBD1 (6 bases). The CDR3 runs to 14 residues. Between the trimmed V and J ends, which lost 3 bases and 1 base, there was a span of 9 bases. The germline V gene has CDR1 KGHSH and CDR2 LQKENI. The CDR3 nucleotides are TGTGCCAGCTCACCGGGAGGGGGGAACACTGAAGCTTTCTTT. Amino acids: CASSPGGGNTEAFF.

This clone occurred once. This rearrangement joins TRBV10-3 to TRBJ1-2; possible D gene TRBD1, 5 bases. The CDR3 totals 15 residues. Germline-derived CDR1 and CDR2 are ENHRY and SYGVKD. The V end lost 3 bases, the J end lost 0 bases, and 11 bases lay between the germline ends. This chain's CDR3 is CAISDGWGANYGYTF. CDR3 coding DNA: TGTGCCATCAGTGACGGTTGGGGCGCTAACTATGGCTACACCTTC.

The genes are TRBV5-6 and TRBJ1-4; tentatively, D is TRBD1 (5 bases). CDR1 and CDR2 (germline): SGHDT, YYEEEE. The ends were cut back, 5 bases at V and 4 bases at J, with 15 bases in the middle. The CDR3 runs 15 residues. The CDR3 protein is CASSSGGTGNEKLFF. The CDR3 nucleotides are TGTGCCAGCAGTTCTGGAGGGACGGGTAATGAAAAACTGTTTTTT.

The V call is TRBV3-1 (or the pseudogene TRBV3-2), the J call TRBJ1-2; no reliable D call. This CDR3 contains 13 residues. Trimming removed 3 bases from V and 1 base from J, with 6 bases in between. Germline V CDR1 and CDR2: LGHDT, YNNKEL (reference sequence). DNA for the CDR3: TGTGCCAGCAGCCAGGGCGTTAACTATGGCTACACCTTC. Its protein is CASSQGVNYGYTF.

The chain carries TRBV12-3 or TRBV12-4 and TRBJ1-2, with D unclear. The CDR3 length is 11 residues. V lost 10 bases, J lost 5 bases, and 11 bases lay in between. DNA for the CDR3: TGTGCCACGAGGAGGGTTTATGGCTACACCTTC. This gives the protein CATRRVYGYTF.

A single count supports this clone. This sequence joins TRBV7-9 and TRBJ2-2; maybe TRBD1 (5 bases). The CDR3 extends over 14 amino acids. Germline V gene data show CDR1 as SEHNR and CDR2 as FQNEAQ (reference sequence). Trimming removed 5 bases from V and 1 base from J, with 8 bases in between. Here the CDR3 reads CASSQGGNTGELFF. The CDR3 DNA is TGTGCCAGCAGCCAGGGTGGGAACACCGGGGAGCTGTTTTTT.

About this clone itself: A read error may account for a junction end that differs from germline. This CDR3 reads CASSETSGETQYF. For the CDR3, the DNA is TGTGCCAGCAGTGAAACTAGCGGAGAGACTCAGTACTTC. The chain joins TRBV2 to TRBJ2-5; the match to TRBD2 covers 8 bases. Germline assignment: CDR1 SNHLY and CDR2 FYNNEI. CDR3 length equals 13 residues.

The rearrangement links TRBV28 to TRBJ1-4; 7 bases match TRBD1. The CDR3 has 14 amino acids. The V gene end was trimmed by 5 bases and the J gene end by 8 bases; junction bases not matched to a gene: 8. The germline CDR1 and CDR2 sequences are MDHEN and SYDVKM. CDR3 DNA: TGTGCCAGCAGTCCTAGGGGGCCCGGCGAAAAACTGTTTTTT. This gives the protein CASSPRGPGEKLFF.

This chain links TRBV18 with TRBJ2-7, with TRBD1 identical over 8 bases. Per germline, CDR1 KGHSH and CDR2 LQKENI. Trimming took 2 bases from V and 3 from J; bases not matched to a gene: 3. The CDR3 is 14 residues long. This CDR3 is CASSPSRGHYEQYF. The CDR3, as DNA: TGTGCCAGCTCACCAAGCAGGGGGCACTACGAGCAGTACTTC.

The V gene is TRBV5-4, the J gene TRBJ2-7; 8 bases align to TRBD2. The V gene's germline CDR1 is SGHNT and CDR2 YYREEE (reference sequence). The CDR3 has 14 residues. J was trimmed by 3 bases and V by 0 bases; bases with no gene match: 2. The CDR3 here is CASSLAGGFYEQYF. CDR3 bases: TGTGCCAGCAGCTTGGCGGGAGGGTTCTACGAGCAGTACTTC.

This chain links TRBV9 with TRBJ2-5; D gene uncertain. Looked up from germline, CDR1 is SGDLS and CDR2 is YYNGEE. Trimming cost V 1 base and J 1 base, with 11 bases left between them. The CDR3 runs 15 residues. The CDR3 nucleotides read TGTGCCAGCAGCGTACTCAGCGCGGCCCAAGAGACCCAGTACTTC. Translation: CASSVLSAAQETQYF.

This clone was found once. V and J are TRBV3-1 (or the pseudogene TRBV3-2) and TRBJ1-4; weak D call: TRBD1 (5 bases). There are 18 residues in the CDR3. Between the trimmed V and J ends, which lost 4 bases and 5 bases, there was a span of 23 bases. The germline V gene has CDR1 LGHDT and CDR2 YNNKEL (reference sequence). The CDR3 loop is CASSPRPGAGGANEKLFF. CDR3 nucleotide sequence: TGTGCCAGCAGCCCCAGGCCCGGAGCTGGAGGGGCCAATGAAAAACTGTTTTTT.

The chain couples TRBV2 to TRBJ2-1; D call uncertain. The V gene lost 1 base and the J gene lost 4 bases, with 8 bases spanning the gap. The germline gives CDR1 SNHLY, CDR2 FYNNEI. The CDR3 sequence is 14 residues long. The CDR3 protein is CASSEDSRYNEQFF. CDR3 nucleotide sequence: TGTGCCAGCAGTGAAGACAGTCGATACAATGAGCAGTTCTTC.

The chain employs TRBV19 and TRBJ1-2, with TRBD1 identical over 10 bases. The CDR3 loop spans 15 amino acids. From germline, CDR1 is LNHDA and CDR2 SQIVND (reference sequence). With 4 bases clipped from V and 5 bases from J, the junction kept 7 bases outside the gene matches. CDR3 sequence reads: CASSRTGGLEYGYTF. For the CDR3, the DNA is TGTGCCAGTAGTAGGACAGGGGGTTTGGAGTATGGCTACACCTTC.

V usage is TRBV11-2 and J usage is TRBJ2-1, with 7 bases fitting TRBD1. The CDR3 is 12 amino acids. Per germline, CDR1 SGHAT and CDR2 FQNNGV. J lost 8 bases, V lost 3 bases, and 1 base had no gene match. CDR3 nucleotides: TGTGCCAGCAGCTTTACAGGGGATGAGCAGTTCTTC. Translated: CASSFTGDEQFF.

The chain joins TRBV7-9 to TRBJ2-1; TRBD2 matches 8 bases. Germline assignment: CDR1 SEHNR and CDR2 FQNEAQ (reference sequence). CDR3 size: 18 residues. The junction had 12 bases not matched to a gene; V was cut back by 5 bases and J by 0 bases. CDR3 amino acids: CASSLLTGGDPSYNEQFF. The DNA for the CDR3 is TGTGCCAGCAGCCTTCTGACGGGGGGGGATCCCTCCTACAATGAGCAGTTCTTC.

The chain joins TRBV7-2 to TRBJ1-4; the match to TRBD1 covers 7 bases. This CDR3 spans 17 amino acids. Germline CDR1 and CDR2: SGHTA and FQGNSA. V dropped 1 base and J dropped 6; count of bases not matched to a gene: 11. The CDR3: CASSLVAGGVSHEKLFF. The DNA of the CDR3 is TGTGCCAGCAGCTTAGTGGCAGGGGGTGTTTCGCATGAAAAACTGTTTTTT. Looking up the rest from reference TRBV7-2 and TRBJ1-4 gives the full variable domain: GAGVSQSPSNKVTEKGKDVELRCDPISGHTALYWYRQSLGQGLEFLIYFQGNSAPDKSGLPSDRFSAERTGGSVSTLTIQRTQQEDSAVYLCASSLVAGGVSHEKLFFGSGTQLSVL.

In DNA, the CDR3 is TGTGCCAGCAGCTTAGCCTCATTGACTAGCGGGAGCTCCTACGAGCAGTACTTC. It is translated as CASSLASLTSGSSYEQYF. The rearrangement joins TRBV7-8 to TRBJ2-7, with 12 bases fitting TRBD2. This CDR3 comprises 18 residues. The ends lost 0 bases at V and 0 bases at J; junction bases unmatched: 6. CDR1 and CDR2 (germline): SGHVS, FQNEAQ.